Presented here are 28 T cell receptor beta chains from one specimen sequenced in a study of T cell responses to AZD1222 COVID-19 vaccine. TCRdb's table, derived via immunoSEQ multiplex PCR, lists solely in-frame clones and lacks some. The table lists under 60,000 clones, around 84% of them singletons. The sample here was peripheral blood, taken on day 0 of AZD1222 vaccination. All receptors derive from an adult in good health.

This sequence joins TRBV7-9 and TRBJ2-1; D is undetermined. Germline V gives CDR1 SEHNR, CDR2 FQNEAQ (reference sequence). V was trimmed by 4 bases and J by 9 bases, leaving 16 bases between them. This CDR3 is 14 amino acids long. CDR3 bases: TGTGCCAGCAGCTCGGACCGCGGTGCTGGTGAGCAGTTCTTC. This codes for CASSSDRGAGEQFF.

The chain's CDR3 is CASSESSSGGLFYEQYF. The DNA for the CDR3 is TGTGCCAGCAGTGAATCTTCTAGCGGGGGCCTCTTCTACGAGCAGTACTTC. The gene calls are TRBV6-1 and TRBJ2-7; TRBD2 matches at 10 bases. Germline lookup yields CDR1 MNHNS and CDR2 SASEGT. Trimming took 2 bases from V and 3 from J; bases not matched to a gene: 10. The CDR3 has 17 residues.

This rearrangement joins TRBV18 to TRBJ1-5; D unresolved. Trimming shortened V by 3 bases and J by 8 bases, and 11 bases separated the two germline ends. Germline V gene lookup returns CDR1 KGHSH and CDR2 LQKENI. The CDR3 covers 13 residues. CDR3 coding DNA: TGTGCCAGCTCACCCCACGTATCTGAGCCCCAGCATTTT. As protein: CASSPHVSEPQHF.

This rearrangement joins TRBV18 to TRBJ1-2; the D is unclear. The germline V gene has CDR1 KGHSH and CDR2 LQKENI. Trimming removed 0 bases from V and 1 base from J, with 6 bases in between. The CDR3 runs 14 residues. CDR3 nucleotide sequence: TGTGCCAGCTCACCACCTGCGGTTAACTATGGCTACACCTTC. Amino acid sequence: CASSPPAVNYGYTF.

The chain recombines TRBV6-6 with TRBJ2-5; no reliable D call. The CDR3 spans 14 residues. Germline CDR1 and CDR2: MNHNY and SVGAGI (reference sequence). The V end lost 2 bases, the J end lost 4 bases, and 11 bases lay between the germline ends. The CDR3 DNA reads TGTGCCAGCAGTTACATGGCAGGTGGAGAGACCCAGTACTTC. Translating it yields CASSYMAGGETQYF.

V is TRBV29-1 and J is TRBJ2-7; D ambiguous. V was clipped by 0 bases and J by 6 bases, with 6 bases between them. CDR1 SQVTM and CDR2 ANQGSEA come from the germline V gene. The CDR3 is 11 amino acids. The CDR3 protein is CSVEEVGEQYF. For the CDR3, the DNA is TGCAGCGTTGAAGAGGTGGGCGAGCAGTACTTC.

The CDR3 here is CASSEGGQGANEQYF. The DNA of the CDR3 is TGTGCCAGCAGTGAAGGGGGACAGGGGGCTAACGAGCAGTACTTC. This chain uses TRBV6-1 with TRBJ2-7, with 12 positions matching TRBD1. Trimming cost V 1 base and J 5 bases; bases outside gene matches: 3. CDR3 length equals 15 residues. Per the germline V gene, CDR1 is MNHNS and CDR2 is SASEGT.

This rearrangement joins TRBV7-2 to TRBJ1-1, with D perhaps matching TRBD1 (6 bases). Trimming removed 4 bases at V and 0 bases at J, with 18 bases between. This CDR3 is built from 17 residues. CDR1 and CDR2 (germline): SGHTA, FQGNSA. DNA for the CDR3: TGTGCCAGCAGCTCGTTACCACAGGGCCTGATGAACACTGAAGCTTTCTTT. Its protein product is CASSSLPQGLMNTEAFF.

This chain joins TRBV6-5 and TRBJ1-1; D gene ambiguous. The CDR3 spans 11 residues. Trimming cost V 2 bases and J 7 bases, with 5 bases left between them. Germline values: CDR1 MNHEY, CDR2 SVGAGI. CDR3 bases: TGTGCCAGCAGTTACGGTTTTGAAGCTTTCTTT. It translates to CASSYGFEAFF.

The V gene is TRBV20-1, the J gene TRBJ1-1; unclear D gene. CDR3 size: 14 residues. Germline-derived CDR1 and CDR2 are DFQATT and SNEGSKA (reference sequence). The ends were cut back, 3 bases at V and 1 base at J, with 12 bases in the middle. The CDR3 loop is CSASLNGRNTEAFF. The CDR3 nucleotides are TGCAGTGCTAGTTTGAACGGGAGGAACACTGAAGCTTTCTTT.

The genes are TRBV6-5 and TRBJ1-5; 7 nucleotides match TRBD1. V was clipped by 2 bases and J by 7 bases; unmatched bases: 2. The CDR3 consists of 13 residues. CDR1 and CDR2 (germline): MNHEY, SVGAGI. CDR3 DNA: TGTGCCAGCAGTTACCGGACAGGACAGCCCCAGCATTTT. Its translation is CASSYRTGQPQHF.

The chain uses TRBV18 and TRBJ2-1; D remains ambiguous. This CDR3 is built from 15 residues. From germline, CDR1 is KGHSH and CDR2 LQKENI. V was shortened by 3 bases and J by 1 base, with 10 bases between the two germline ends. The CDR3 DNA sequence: TGTGCCAGCTCACCGACTCACGGGTCCTACAATGAGCAGTTCTTC. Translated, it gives CASSPTHGSYNEQFF.

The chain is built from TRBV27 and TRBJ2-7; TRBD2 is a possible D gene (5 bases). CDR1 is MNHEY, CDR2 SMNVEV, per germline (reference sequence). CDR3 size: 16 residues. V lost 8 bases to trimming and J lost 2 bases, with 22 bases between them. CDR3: CASRGYSGRSPYEQYF. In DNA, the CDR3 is TGTGCCAGCCGTGGTTACAGCGGTCGTTCCCCCTACGAGCAGTACTTC.

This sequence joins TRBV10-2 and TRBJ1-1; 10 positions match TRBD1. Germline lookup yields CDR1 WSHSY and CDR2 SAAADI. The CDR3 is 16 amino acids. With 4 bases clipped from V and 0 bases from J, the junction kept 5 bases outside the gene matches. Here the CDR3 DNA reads TGCGCCAGCAGTGTAAGACAGGGGGCCCTGAACACTGAAGCTTTCTTT. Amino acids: CASSVRQGALNTEAFF.

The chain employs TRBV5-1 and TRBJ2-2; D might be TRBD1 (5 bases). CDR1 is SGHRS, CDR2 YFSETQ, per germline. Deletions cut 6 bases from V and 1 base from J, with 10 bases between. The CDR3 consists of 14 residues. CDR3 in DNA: TGCGCCAGCAACTCTCAGGGGAACACCGGGGAGCTGTTTTTT. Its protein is CASNSQGNTGELFF.

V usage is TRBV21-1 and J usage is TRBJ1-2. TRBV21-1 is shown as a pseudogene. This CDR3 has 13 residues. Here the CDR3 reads CASSRGIRRSYTF. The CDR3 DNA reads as TGTGCCAGCAGCAGGGGGATTCGACGTAGCTACACCTTC.

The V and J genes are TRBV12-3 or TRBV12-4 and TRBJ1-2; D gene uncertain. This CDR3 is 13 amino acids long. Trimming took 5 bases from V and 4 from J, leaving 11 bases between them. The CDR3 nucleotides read TGTGCCAGCAGTGTGACGGCTATCTATGGCTACACCTTC. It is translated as CASSVTAIYGYTF.

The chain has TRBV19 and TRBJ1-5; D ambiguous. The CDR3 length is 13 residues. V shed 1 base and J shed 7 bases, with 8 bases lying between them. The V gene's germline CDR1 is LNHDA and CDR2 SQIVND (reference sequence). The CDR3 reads CASSIVGRQPQHF. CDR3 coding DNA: TGTGCCAGTAGTATAGTCGGGCGGCAGCCCCAGCATTTT.

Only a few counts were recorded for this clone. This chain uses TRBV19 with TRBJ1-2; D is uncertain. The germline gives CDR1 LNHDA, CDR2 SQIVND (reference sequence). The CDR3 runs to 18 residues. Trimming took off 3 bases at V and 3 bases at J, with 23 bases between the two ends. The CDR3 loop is CASSIFAGGEGLDYGYTF. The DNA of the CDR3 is TGTGCCAGTAGTATCTTCGCGGGTGGGGAAGGTTTGGACTATGGCTACACCTTC.

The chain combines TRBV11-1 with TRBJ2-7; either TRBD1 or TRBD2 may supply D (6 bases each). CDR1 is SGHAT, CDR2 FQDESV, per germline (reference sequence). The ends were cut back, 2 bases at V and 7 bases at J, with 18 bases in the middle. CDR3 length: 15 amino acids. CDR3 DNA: TGTGCCAGCAGCTTATCGGTCGGGGGCATGTTGGAGCAGTACTTC. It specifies CASSLSVGGMLEQYF.

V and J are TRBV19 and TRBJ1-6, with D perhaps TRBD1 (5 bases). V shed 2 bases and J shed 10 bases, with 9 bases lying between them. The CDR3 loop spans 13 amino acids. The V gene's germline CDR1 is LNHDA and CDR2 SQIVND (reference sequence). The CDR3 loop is CASSIRGSSPLHF. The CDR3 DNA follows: TGTGCCAGTAGTATAAGGGGTAGCTCACCCCTCCACTTT.

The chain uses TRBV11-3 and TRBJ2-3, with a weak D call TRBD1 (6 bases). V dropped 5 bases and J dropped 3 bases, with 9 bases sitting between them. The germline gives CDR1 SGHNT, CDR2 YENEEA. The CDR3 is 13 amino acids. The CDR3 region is CASSGGQTDTQYF. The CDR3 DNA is TGTGCCAGCAGCGGAGGACAGACAGATACGCAGTATTTT. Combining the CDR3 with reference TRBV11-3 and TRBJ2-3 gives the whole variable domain EAGVVQSPRYKIIEKKQPVAFWCNPISGHNTLYWYLQNLGQGPELLIRYENEEAVDDSQLPKDRFSAERLKGVDSTLKIQPAELGDSAVYLCASSGGQTDTQYFGPGTRLTVL.

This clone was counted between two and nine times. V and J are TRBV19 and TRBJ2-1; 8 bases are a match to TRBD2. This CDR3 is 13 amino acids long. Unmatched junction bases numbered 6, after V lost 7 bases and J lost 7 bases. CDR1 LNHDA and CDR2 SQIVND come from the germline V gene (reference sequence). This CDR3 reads CASTGTRDNEQFF. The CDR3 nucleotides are TGTGCCAGTACGGGGACTAGAGATAATGAGCAGTTCTTC.

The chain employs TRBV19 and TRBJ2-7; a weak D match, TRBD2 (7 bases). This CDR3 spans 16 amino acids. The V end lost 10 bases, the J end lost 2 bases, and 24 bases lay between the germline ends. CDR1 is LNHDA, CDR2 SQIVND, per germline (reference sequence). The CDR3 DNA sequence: TGTGCCACTTCGCTAGGGGGGGGCAGGGGCACCTACGAGCAGTACTTC. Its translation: CATSLGGGRGTYEQYF.

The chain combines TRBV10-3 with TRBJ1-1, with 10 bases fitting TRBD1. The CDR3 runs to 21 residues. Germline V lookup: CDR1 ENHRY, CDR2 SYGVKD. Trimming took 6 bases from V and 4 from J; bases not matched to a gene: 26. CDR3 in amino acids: CAISDDVTGGGSIARGTEAFF. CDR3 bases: TGTGCCATCAGCGACGATGTGACAGGGGGCGGATCGATCGCAAGGGGCACTGAAGCTTTCTTT.

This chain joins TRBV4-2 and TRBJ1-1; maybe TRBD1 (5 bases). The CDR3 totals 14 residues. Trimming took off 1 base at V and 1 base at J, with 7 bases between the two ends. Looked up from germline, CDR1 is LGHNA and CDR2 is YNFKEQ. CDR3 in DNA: TGTGCCAGCAGCCAAGTGGGGGGGAACACTGAAGCTTTCTTT. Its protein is CASSQVGGNTEAFF.

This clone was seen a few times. The CDR3 sequence: CASTRDRGGNQPQHF. DNA for the CDR3: TGTGCCAGCACTAGGGACAGGGGGGGGAATCAGCCCCAGCATTTT. V gene TRBV6-5 combines with J gene TRBJ1-5, with TRBD1 identical over 11 bases. The V gene end was trimmed by 7 bases and the J gene end by 4 bases; junction bases not matched to a gene: 6. The CDR3 is made up of 15 amino acids. Germline V lookup: CDR1 MNHEY, CDR2 SVGAGI.

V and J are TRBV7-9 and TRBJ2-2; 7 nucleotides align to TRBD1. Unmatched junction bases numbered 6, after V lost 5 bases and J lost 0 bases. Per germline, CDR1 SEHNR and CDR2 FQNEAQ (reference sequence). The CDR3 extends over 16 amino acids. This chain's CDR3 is CASSRRQGSNTGELFF. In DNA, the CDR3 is TGTGCCAGCAGCCGTAGACAGGGTTCGAACACCGGGGAGCTGTTTTTT.